This T cell receptor (beta chain) was recovered during a study of OX40 agonist ivuxolimab in advanced cancers. Study at large: Recorded diagnoses for dose-escalation patients were hepatocellular carcinoma, melanoma, renal cell or head and neck cancer. Treatment received earlier with anti-PD-1, anti-PD-L1 or anti-CTLA-4 agents was allowed, and approximately 44% had some. Points from the study as a whole: It was not determined which antigens were specifically recognized by the peripheral T cells that had undergone clonal expansion. CD8+ T cells showed, on average, more clonal expansion than CD4+ cells.

The germline gives CDR1 SGHAT, CDR2 FQNNGV. The CDR3 extends over 17 amino acids. A few counts support this clone. What it binds is not known. Its ends do not fully match the called genes, so a read error is possible. The table came from immunoSEQ multiplex PCR; TCRdb's copy has only in-frame clones and leaves some out. This sample carries tens of thousands of clones, over 80% of them seen once, and the ten largest clones take 35% to 45%. The chain recombines TRBV11-2 with TRBJ2-1; 9 bases map to TRBD2. Sequencing used CD4+ or CD8+ T cells sorted from blood, obtained in a trial of the OX40 agonist ivuxolimab. The TCR sequence derives from an adult with an advanced solid tumor such as melanoma, head and neck, liver or kidney cancer. CDR3 DNA: TGTGCCAGCAGTTTAGAAGGTCTAGCGGGAACCTACAATGAGCAGTTCTTC. Protein product: CASSLEGLAGTYNEQFF.